This T cell receptor beta chain stems from a study of blood T cells in healthy people across ages. Points from the study as a whole: With donor CMV status unknown, expanded clonotype changes were possibly confounded. There were more naive CD4+ cells and higher diversity in long-lived donors than in aged donors.

Together with a sample-barcoded 5' primer, a J-beta primer mix was included in a second PCR lasting roughly 6 to 12 cycles. TCRdb reprocessed the 5' RACE reads with MiXCR, giving one entry per CDR3 protein. The profile shows about 1,800,000 distinct CDR3 sequences, approximately 30% of them singletons. On this clonotype: Its antigen is not known.

The sequenced sample consisted of blood. The source of this sequence is a woman in her twenties or thirties in good health.

CDR3 coding DNA: TGTGCCAGCAGTACACAGGGACACGGGGAGCTGTTTTTT. Translating it yields CASSTQGHGELFF. The chain links TRBV7-2 to TRBJ2-2, with D possibly TRBD1 on 6 matching bases. Germline CDR1 SGHTA, CDR2 FQGNSA. V was cut by 6 bases and J by 7 bases, with 12 bases left in between. The CDR3 is 13 amino acids.